A selection of T cell receptor beta chains follows, all from one sample in a study of blood T cell repertoires in COVID-19. This table comes from immunoSEQ multiplex PCR, and its TCRdb copy is limited to in-frame clones, with some not included. The sample holds about 140,000 clones, less than 85% seen once. The sequenced sample consisted of PBMCs or T cells enriched from blood (not recorded which). The source of these receptors is a woman aged 18-30 years who had been exposed to COVID-19. The CDR3 runs from the conserved cysteine through the conserved F or W. Fields, in order: V gene, J gene, clone size, D gene, CDR3 DNA, CDR3 protein. D genes are given only for firm matches. Clone size is stated in some rows and not others, as once, few, many or a class when expanded.

TRBV28,TRBJ2-3,-,TRBD2,TGTGCCAGCAGTTTCCTAAGATTTTCGGGCGGGAGAGCCACAGATACGCAGTATTTT,CASSFLRFSGGRATDTQYF
TRBV7-2,TRBJ1-2,-,TRBD1,TGTGCCAGCAGCTATGAGGGACAGGGAAACTATGGCTACACCTTC,CASSYEGQGNYGYTF
TRBV7-3,TRBJ2-1,-,TRBD2,TGTGCCAGCAGCTTCGGACTAGCGTCCTACAATGAGCAGTTCTTC,CASSFGLASYNEQFF
TRBV6-2/TRBV6-3,TRBJ2-7,-,TRBD1,TGTGCCAGCAGCCCTCTCTCCGACAGGGGGCGGTCCTACGAGCAGTACTTC,CASSPLSDRGRSYEQYF
TRBV4-1,TRBJ2-4,-,-,TGCGCCAGCAGCCAAGATGTAGAAATTCAGTACTTC,CASSQDVEIQYF
TRBV9,TRBJ2-1,-,-,TGTGCCAGCAGCGCGACGACTAGACCTTACAATGAGCAGTTCTTC,CASSATTRPYNEQFF
TRBV28,TRBJ1-5,-,TRBD1,TGTGCCAGCAGCCGGACAGGGATTGGGAGCAATCAGCCCCAGCATTTT,CASSRTGIGSNQPQHF
TRBV23-1,TRBJ2-1,once,-,TGCGCCAGCAGCCCCTTAAGCGCCTACTTGGATGAGCAGTTCTTC,CASSPLSAYLDEQFF
TRBV5-1,TRBJ2-7,-,-,TGCGCCAGCAGCTTGGCAGTAAGCTCCTACGAGCAGTACTTC,CASSLAVSSYEQYF
TRBV14,TRBJ2-1,-,TRBD1,TGTGCCAGCAGCCAATTTCGGGCCAAGCAAACAGGGGCCAGCTCCTACAATGAGCAGTTCTTC,CASSQFRAKQTGASSYNEQFF
TRBV9,TRBJ1-1,-,-,TGTGCCAGCAGCGGCGCTCCGGGACTTAAGAACACTGAAGCTTTCTTT,CASSGAPGLKNTEAFF
TRBV3-1/TRBV3-2,TRBJ1-1,once,-,TGTGCCAGCAGCACTTCCTCGGGAGGGAGCACTGAAGCTTTCTTT,CASSTSSGGSTEAFF
TRBV2,TRBJ1-3,-,TRBD1,TGTGCCGGAACAGGGGAGGCGGCAGGAAACACCATATATTTT,CAGTGEAAGNTIYF
TRBV18,TRBJ2-5,-,TRBD1,TGTGCCAGCTCACCTTACGGACAGGGAGAAGAGACCCAGTACTTC,CASSPYGQGEETQYF
TRBV11-2,TRBJ2-7,-,TRBD2,TGTGCCAGCAGCTTTGATAGGACTAGTCAGTACTTC,CASSFDRTSQYF
TRBV15,TRBJ1-4,-,TRBD1,TGTGCCACCAGCAGAGACAGGGGGAATGAAAAACTGTTTTTT,CATSRDRGNEKLFF
TRBV3-1/TRBV3-2,TRBJ1-1,-,-,TGTGCCAGCAGCCAAGAAAGAGGGCGCACTGAAGCTTTCTTT,CASSQERGRTEAFF
TRBV6-6,TRBJ2-7,-,TRBD1,TGTGCCAGCAGAGAGGGGGCCCAGGGCCACTACGAGCAGTACTTC,CASREGAQGHYEQYF
TRBV4-2,TRBJ2-2,-,TRBD1,TGTGCCAGCAGCGCCGGACAGGCGAACACCGGGGAGCTGTTTTTT,CASSAGQANTGELFF
TRBV9,TRBJ1-6,-,TRBD1,TGTGCCAGCAGTCCCGGAGGGGGCAATTCACCCCTCCACTTT,CASSPGGGNSPLHF
TRBV28,TRBJ1-1,few,-,TGTGCCAGCAGACCGACGCACGGGAGAGGCACTGAAGCTTTCTTT,CASRPTHGRGTEAFF
TRBV6-5,TRBJ2-1,-,TRBD1,TGTGCCAGCAGAAGGACAGGGTTCTCCGGCTATGAGCAGTTCTTC,CASRRTGFSGYEQFF
TRBV2,TRBJ1-6,-,-,TGTGCCAGCACCTCCGGGTCCAAAATCACCCTCCACTTT,CASTSGSKITLHF
TRBV6-5,TRBJ1-5,-,-,TGTGCCAGCAGCACCCGGGACAACAATCAGCCCCAGCATTTT,CASSTRDNNQPQHF
TRBV27,TRBJ2-5,-,-,TGTGCCAGCAGGCCGACTAGAAGTTCCGAGACCCAGTACTTC,CASRPTRSSETQYF
TRBV7-9,TRBJ2-1,-,TRBD2,TGTGCCAGCCGAAGGACTAGCGGGAGGAATGAGCAGTTCTTC,CASRRTSGRNEQFF
TRBV27,TRBJ1-6,-,TRBD1,TGTGCCAGCACAGACAGGGGCCATTCACCCCTCCACTTT,CASTDRGHSPLHF
TRBV30,TRBJ1-3,-,-,TGTGCCTGTGGACAGATCTCTGGAAACACCATATATTTT,CACGQISGNTIYF
TRBV6-5,TRBJ2-7,once,TRBD1,TGTGCCAGCAGTTACTCGGGGACAGGGGCGCTCCAGCAGTACTTC,CASSYSGTGALQQYF
TRBV5-1,TRBJ1-1,-,-,TGCGCCAGCAGCCTGGCAGGGTGGAACACTGAAGCTTTCTTT,CASSLAGWNTEAFF
TRBV12-3/TRBV12-4,TRBJ1-5,-,-,TGTGCCAGCAGTCTGGACAGTCAGCCCCAGCATTTT,CASSLDSQPQHF
TRBV30,TRBJ1-5,-,-,TGTGCCTGGAGCAAGAGACAGCGTTACTATCAGCCCCAGCATTTT,CAWSKRQRYYQPQHF
TRBV3-1/TRBV3-2,TRBJ2-1,-,TRBD2,TGTGCCAGCAGCCGAGGACTAGTCAATGAGCAGTTCTTC,CASSRGLVNEQFF
TRBV5-5,TRBJ2-5,-,-,TGTGCCAGCAGCTCGTACTCGGGAGAGACCCAGTACTTC,CASSSYSGETQYF
TRBV28,TRBJ1-2,-,TRBD1,TGTGCCAGCAGTCCCCCTCGACAGGGATCCGGGACCTTC,CASSPPRQGSGTF
TRBV6-5,TRBJ2-7,-,-,TGTGCCAGCAGCCCCAGGGACGAGCAGTACTTC,CASSPRDEQYF
TRBV28,TRBJ1-5,-,TRBD1,TGTGCCAGCACCCGGGGGTTCGGACAGGGGGCCGGAAACCAGCCCCAGCATTTT,CASTRGFGQGAGNQPQHF
TRBV7-8,TRBJ1-2,-,-,TGTGCCAGCAGCTTAAGGGACTGGAGCTCGGGATATGGCTACACCTTC,CASSLRDWSSGYGYTF
TRBV4-3,TRBJ1-2,-,-,TGCGCCAGCAGCCAAGAAGTGTATTTAGGGGCGGGAGGCTACACCTTC,CASSQEVYLGAGGYTF
TRBV25-1,TRBJ2-5,-,-,TGTGCCAGCAGTGAAAGCGGACAAGAGACCCAGTACTTC,CASSESGQETQYF
TRBV7-6,TRBJ2-5,-,TRBD2,TGTGCCAGCAGCTCCCGGACTAGCGGGAGCCAAGAGACCCAGTACTTC,CASSSRTSGSQETQYF
TRBV2,TRBJ2-2,-,-,TGTGCCACCGCCCTGACTGGCCCGAACACCGGGGAGCTGTTTTTT,CATALTGPNTGELFF
TRBV14,TRBJ2-2,-,-,TGTGCCAGCAGCCAAGGGGGGGATTATCGTAACACCGGGGAGCTGTTTTTT,CASSQGGDYRNTGELFF
TRBV4-1,TRBJ1-4,-,TRBD1,TGCGCCAGCAGGACCGGGACAGGGGCGATTAATGAAAAACTGTTTTTT,CASRTGTGAINEKLFF